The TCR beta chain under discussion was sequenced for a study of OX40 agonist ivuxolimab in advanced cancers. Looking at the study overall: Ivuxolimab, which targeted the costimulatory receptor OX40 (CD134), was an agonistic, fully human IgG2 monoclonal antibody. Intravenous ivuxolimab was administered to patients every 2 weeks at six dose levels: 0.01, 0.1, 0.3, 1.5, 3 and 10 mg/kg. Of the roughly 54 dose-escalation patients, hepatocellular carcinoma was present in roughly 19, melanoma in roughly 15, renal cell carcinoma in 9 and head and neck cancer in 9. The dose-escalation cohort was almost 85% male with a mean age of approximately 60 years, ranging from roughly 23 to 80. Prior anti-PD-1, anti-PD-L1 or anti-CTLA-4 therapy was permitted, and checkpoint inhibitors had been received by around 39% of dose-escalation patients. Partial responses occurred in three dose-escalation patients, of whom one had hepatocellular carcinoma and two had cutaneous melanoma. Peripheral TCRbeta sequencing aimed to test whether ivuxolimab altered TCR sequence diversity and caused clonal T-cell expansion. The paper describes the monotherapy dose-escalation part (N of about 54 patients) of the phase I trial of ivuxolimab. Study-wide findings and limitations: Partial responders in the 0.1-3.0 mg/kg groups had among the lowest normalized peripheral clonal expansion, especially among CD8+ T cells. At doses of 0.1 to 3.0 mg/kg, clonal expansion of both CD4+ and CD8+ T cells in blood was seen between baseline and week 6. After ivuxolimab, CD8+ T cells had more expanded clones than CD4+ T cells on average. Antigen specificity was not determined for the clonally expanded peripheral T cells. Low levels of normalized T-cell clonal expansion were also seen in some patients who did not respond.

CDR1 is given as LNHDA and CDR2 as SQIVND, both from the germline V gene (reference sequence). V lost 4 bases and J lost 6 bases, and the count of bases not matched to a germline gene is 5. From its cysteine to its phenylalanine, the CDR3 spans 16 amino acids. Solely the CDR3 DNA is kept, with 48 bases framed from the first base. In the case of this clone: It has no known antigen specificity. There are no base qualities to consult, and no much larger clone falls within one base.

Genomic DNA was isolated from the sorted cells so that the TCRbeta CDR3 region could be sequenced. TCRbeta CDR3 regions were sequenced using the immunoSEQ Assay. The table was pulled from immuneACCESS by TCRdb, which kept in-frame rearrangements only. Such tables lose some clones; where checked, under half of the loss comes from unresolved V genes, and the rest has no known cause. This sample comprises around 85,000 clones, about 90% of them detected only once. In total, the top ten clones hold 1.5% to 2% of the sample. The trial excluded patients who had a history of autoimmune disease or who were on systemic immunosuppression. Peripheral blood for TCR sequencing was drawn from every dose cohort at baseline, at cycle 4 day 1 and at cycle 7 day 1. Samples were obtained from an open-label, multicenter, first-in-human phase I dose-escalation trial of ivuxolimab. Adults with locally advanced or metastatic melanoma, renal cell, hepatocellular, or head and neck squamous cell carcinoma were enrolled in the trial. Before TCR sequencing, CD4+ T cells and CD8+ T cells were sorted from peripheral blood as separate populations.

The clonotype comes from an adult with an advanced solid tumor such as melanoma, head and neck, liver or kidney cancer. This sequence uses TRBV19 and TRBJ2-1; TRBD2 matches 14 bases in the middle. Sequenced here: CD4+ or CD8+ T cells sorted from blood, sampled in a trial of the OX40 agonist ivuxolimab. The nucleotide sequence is TGTGCCAGTAGTAGGCCGACTAGCGGGAGGGGCAATGAGCAGTTCTTC. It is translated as CASSRPTSGRGNEQFF.